This note documents a single TCR beta chain sequence. As yet, its antigen is unknown. Relative to the germline gene, one junction end is altered; a read error may explain this. The data derive from a study of cytomegalovirus exposure and HLA in healthy donors. Findings and caveats of the study: CMV antigen specificity of a few CMV-associated chains was confirmed in vitro. With further analysis later on, most CMV-associated TCR beta chains appeared HLA-restricted. Because they were indistinguishable, some V segments, including TRBV6-2 and TRBV6-3, were excluded.

CDR1 is SEHNR and CDR2 is FQNEAQ in the germline V gene (reference sequence). The CDR3 loop spans 15 amino acids. With 60 Vbeta and 13 Jbeta primers, the PCR was carried out. Clones were sequenced by immunoSEQ multiplex PCR, and TCRdb holds only the in-frame ones, with some missing. This table has 200,000 or so clones, roughly 80% appearing once. This receptor was identified in a woman aged 30 to 39 in good health and CMV-seropositive. The genes are TRBV7-9 and TRBJ2-7; possible D gene TRBD2, 6 bases. The specimen sequenced was PBMCs. CDR3 amino acids: CPSHSIGGSRHEQYF. DNA of the CDR3: TGTCCCAGCCACTCCATTGGGGGGAGCCGCCACGAGCAGTACTTC.